A single sample gave rise to the 2 T cell receptor beta chains below, sequenced in a study of lung T cells in sarcoidosis with Löfgren's syndrome. One entry per CDR3 protein results from TCRdb running MiXCR on the reads. This table holds 9,400 or so distinct CDR3 sequences, about 20% found once. The sequencing input was CD4+ T cells from bronchoalveolar lavage. These receptors originate from a human donor with sarcoidosis (Löfgren's syndrome or another form), or a control subject (not recorded which).

This clonotype was observed many times. The chain links TRBV6-2 or TRBV6-3 to TRBJ2-2; tentative D call: TRBD2 (7 bases). The V and J ends lost 5 bases and 3 bases respectively, with 19 bases between them. Germline V gene lookup returns CDR1 MNHEY and CDR2 SVGEGT. The CDR3 spans 17 residues. This CDR3 is CASSGSGGGAHTGELFF. The CDR3 bases are TGTGCCAGCAGTGGCTCGGGGGGCGGTGCCCACACCGGGGAGCTGTTTTTT.

The rearrangement uses TRBV20-1 and TRBJ2-1; 7 bases match TRBD2. V lost 4 bases to trimming and J lost 9 bases; unmatched junction nucleotides: 12. The length of the CDR3 is 14 residues. Germline lookup yields CDR1 DFQATT and CDR2 SNEGSKA (reference sequence). The CDR3 loop reads CSATLAAKIGEQFF. As DNA, the CDR3 is TGCAGTGCTACTCTAGCGGCTAAGATTGGTGAGCAGTTCTTC.